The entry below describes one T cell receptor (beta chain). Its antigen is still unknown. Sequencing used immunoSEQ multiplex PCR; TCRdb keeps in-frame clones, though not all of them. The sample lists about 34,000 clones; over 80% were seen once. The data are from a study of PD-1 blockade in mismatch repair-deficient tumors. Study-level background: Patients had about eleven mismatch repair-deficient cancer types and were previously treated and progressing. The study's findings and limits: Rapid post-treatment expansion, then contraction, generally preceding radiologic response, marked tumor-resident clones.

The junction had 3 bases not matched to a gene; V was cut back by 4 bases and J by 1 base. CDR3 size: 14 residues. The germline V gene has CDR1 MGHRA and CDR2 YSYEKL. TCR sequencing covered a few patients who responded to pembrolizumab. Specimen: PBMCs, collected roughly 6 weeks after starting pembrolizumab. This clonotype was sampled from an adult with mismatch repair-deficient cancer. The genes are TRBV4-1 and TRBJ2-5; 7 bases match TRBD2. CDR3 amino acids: CASSPASGQETQYF. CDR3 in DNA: TGCGCCAGCAGCCCTGCTAGCGGCCAAGAGACCCAGTACTTC.